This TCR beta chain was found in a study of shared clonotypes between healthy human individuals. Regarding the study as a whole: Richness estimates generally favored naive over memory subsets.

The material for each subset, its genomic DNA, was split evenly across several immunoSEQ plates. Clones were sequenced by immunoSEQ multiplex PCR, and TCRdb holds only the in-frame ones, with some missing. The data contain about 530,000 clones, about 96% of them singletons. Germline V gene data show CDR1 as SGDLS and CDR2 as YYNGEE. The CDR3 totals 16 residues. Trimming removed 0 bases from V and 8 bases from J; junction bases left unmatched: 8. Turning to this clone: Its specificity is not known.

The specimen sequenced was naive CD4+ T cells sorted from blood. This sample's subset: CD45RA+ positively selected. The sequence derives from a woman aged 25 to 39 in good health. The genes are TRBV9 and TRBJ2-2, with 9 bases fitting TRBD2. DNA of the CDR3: TGTGCCAGCAGCGTAGGCAGTATAGCGGGAGTAGGGGAGCTGTTTTTT. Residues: CASSVGSIAGVGELFF.